The present T cell receptor (beta chain) was sequenced within a study of CXCR3-negative and CXCR3-positive naive CD8 T cells. Background on the study: Per library, roughly 1.4 +/- 0.3 million reads; roughly 150 million TRB reads overall.

The study's findings and limits: For memory CD8+ cells diversity was much lower, but both naive subsets had comparably high diversity. For naive cells, CXCR3-negative and CXCR3-positive subsets had similar TRBV-TRBJ usage; for memory cells, usage differed.

It was by 5' RACE with UMI labels that the TRB cDNA libraries were prepared. TCRdb reprocessed the 5' RACE reads and keeps a single row for each CDR3 protein, giving no DNA. In all, the sample yields 50,000 to 65,000 distinct CDR3 sequences. For this clonotype: The antigen is not known.

Germline CDR1 DFQATT, CDR2 SNEGSKA (reference sequence). The CDR3 runs 14 residues. Sequencing input: memory CD8+ T cells from blood. This TCR was recovered from a human donor in good health. Some clones in this sample may be carry-over from other donors' samples. The chain couples TRBV20-1 to TRBJ1-1; the TCRdb call, TRBD1, lacks DNA for checking. CDR3 amino acids: CSARGQGWNTEAFF.